This T cell receptor (beta chain) comes out of a study of PD-1 blockade in classical Hodgkin lymphoma. Whole-study results and caveats: According to reports, newly diagnosed patients had lower baseline TCR diversity than healthy donors, and relapsed/refractory patients had lower baseline TCR diversity still.

TCRdb's copy holds only in-frame clones and misses some; the assay was immunoSEQ multiplex PCR. Among fewer than 40,000 clones listed, roughly 90% were seen once. The CDR3 is 17 residues long. Notes on this clone: Its antigen is as yet unknown.

This sample's time point: newly diagnosed, previously untreated cHL patient sample. From thawed PBMCs, CD4+ T cells were purified using magnetic negative selection. The chain combines TRBV21-1 with TRBJ2-1; the DNA was not used to check the table's D call, TRBD2. TRBV21-1 is annotated as a pseudogene. The sequencing input was CD4+ T cells from blood. The TCR was taken from a human donor with classical Hodgkin lymphoma. The CDR3 loop is CASSLPILPPSYNEQFF. In DNA form, the CDR3 reads TGTGCCAGCAGCCTACCCATTCTTCCCCCTTCCTACAATGAGCAGTTCTTC.